This T cell receptor (beta chain) was documented in a study of memory CD4+ T cells and cytomegalovirus serostatus. As handled by the study authors: Out-of-frame sequences were removed, leaving 2,204,828 distinct TCRbeta sequences. Only in-frame clones appear in the TCRdb table, and some are missing; sequencing was by immunoSEQ multiplex PCR. V, J and clone size reflect that table, while D and trimming were determined from the DNA. The sample consists of about 56,000 clones, about 81% of them appearing once. The sort gate was single viable CD3+CD4+CD8-CD45RO+ cells for memory CD4+ T cells. Total CD4+ T cells were enriched by CD4 positive selection. Between the trimmed V and J ends, which lost 5 bases and 4 bases, there was a span of 14 bases. Germline CDR1 and CDR2: MNHEY and SMNVEV (reference sequence). The CDR3 has 14 amino acids. A remark on this clone: No antigen is known for it.

Study-level points and caveats: Of roughly 180 reported CMV TCRbeta sequences, some 67 were found in memory CD4+ repertoires. Suggested: most of the CMV-linked TCR signature lies in CD4+ memory cells.

The receptor's source is an adult in good health and CMV-seronegative. This chain links TRBV27 with TRBJ2-5, with D maybe TRBD1 (7 bases). The sequenced sample consisted of memory CD4+ T cells from blood. The DNA of the CDR3 is TGTGCCAGCAGTCCCTACAGGGGAGGAGAGACCCAGTACTTC. Its translation is CASSPYRGGETQYF.